This is a list of T cell receptor beta chains from one sample in a study of T cell changes during pregnancy in multiple sclerosis. TCRdb keeps only in-frame clones here, not all; method: immunoSEQ multiplex PCR. This table holds 45,000 to 65,000 clones, 91% found once. The specimen was peripheral blood, collected after pregnancy. The receptors derive from a female donor in good health, enrolled as a control in a pregnancy study. The CDR3 runs from the conserved cysteine through the conserved F or W. Each record gives: D gene, J gene, CDR3 length, V gene, CDR3 protein, CDR3 DNA. D genes are given only for firm matches.

.	TRBJ1-1	14	TRBV19	CASAPLQGGTEAFF	TGTGCCTCCGCCCCTCTACAAGGGGGCACTGAAGCTTTCTTT
.	TRBJ1-1	15	TRBV6-5	CASSYSGGKNTEAFF	TGTGCCAGCAGTTATTCGGGGGGCAAGAACACTGAAGCTTTCTTT
TRBD1	TRBJ1-4	16	TRBV28	CASSRTGRTLGEKLFF	TGTGCCAGCAGCCGGACAGGAAGGACGCTGGGTGAAAAACTGTTTTTT
TRBD2	TRBJ2-1	20	TRBV19	CASSVSGTSGRVPSYNEQFF	TGTGCCAGTAGTGTATCTGGGACTAGCGGGAGGGTTCCCTCCTACAATGAGCAGTTCTTC
.	TRBJ2-6	19	TRBV10-3	CAISGGGTPNSSGANVLTF	TGTGCCATCAGTGGGGGCGGGACTCCGAACAGCTCTGGGGCCAACGTCCTGACTTTC
.	TRBJ2-3	13	TRBV6-1	CASRGPFTDTQYF	TGTGCCAGCAGGGGGCCATTCACAGATACGCAGTATTTT
TRBD2	TRBJ2-2	20	TRBV7-6	CASSLTGSGTSSSNTGELFF	TGTGCCAGCAGCCTAACCGGTAGCGGGACCTCGTCTTCGAACACCGGGGAGCTGTTTTTT
TRBD2	TRBJ2-5	14	TRBV10-3	CAISGLAGEETQYF	TGTGCCATCTCGGGACTAGCGGGAGAGGAGACCCAGTACTTC
TRBD2	TRBJ2-5	16	TRBV4-2	CASSRGGGNLQETQYF	TGTGCCAGCAGCCGGGGGGGAGGGAACCTCCAGGAGACCCAGTACTTC
.	TRBJ1-2	13	TRBV6-5	CASRTMTDYGYTF	TGTGCCAGCAGAACCATGACTGACTATGGCTACACCTTC